This TCR beta chain emerged from a study of identical twins. TCRdb itself ran the 5' RACE reads through MiXCR, one entry per CDR3 protein. The sample gives 400,000 to 600,000 distinct CDR3 sequences, about 20% of which show up once; 0.48% is in the top ten. Healthy Caucasians, and only they, were the donors. Notes on this clonotype: What it recognizes is unknown.

Overall study findings and caveats: Out-of-frame alpha sequences shared by twins were enriched for low generation probability. Beta out-of-frame twin sharing showed a weaker excess.

V lost 7 bases and J lost 4, with 11 bases in between. From germline, CDR1 is MNHNS and CDR2 SASEGT. This CDR3 is built from 14 residues. These data are also associated with another study on yellow fever vaccine responses in identical twins.

The specimen sequenced was CD4+ T cells sorted from blood. This chain uses TRBV6-1 with TRBJ2-6; the D gene could be TRBD1 or TRBD2 (6 bases each). The sequence was collected from a woman aged 18-35 years in good health. DNA for the CDR3: TGTGCCAGCACCTCCGGGGGCGGGGCCAACGTCCTGACTTTC. Protein product: CASTSGGGANVLTF.